This is a list of T cell receptor beta chains from one sample in a study of T cell responses to AZD1222 COVID-19 vaccine. Assay: immunoSEQ multiplex PCR; the TCRdb copy retains only in-frame clones and omits some. The sample carries 140,000 or so clones, 86% recorded once. Sequences were derived from peripheral blood, sampled 28 days after the second AZD1222 dose. These receptors were collected from an adult who received the AZD1222 COVID-19 vaccine. The CDR3 runs from the conserved cysteine through the conserved F or W. Each record gives: CDR3 protein, CDR3 DNA, D gene, J gene, V gene, clone size. The D gene is left open where the match is weak. Expanded clones get a size class; other rows say once, few or many, or leave the size out.

CDR3aa: CASRRTGGTGELFF; CDR3nt: TGTGCCAGCCGTCGTACAGGGGGCACCGGGGAGCTGTTTTTT; d_gene: TRBD1; j_gene: TRBJ2-2; v_gene: TRBV27; abundance: NA
CDR3aa: CASSPRDLSSGANVLTF; CDR3nt: TGCGCCAGCAGCCCGAGGGACCTTAGCTCTGGGGCCAACGTCCTGACTTTC; d_gene: NA; j_gene: TRBJ2-6; v_gene: TRBV4-1; abundance: NA
CDR3aa: CAIKTSGGASRGNEQFF; CDR3nt: TGTGCCATCAAAACTAGCGGGGGGGCCAGTAGGGGCAATGAGCAGTTCTTC; d_gene: TRBD2; j_gene: TRBJ2-1; v_gene: TRBV10-3; abundance: NA
CDR3aa: CAITAYDHCGYTF; CDR3nt: TGTGCCATCACGGCGTATGATCACTGTGGCTACACCTTC; d_gene: NA; j_gene: TRBJ1-2; v_gene: TRBV10-3; abundance: NA
CDR3aa: CASKRGSRNTEAFF; CDR3nt: TGTGCCAGCAAGCGTGGCAGCAGGAACACTGAAGCTTTCTTT; d_gene: NA; j_gene: TRBJ1-1; v_gene: TRBV27; abundance: NA
CDR3aa: CASSLSSPTEAFF; CDR3nt: TGTGCCAGCAGTTTAAGCTCACCCACTGAAGCTTTCTTT; d_gene: NA; j_gene: TRBJ1-1; v_gene: TRBV28; abundance: few
CDR3aa: CASSLESTPNTDTQYF; CDR3nt: TGCGCCAGCAGCTTAGAAAGCACCCCTAACACAGATACGCAGTATTTT; d_gene: NA; j_gene: TRBJ2-3; v_gene: TRBV5-1; abundance: NA
CDR3aa: CAISGTMDRGRELFF; CDR3nt: TGTGCCATCAGTGGGACGATGGACAGGGGCCGGGAGCTGTTTTTT; d_gene: TRBD1; j_gene: TRBJ2-2; v_gene: TRBV10-3; abundance: NA
CDR3aa: CASSHVGNTEAFF; CDR3nt: TGCGCCAGCAGCCATGTAGGGAACACTGAAGCTTTCTTT; d_gene: NA; j_gene: TRBJ1-1; v_gene: TRBV4-1; abundance: NA
CDR3aa: CASSLAPTDQETQYF; CDR3nt: TGTGCCAGCAGCTTAGCGCCGACAGATCAAGAGACCCAGTACTTC; d_gene: NA; j_gene: TRBJ2-5; v_gene: TRBV11-3; abundance: NA
CDR3aa: CASSFGDNYGYTF; CDR3nt: TGTGCCAGCAGCTTTGGTGACAACTATGGCTACACCTTC; d_gene: NA; j_gene: TRBJ1-2; v_gene: TRBV7-9; abundance: NA
CDR3aa: CASSRNEQFF; CDR3nt: TGTGCCAGCAGCAGGAATGAGCAGTTCTTC; d_gene: NA; j_gene: TRBJ2-1; v_gene: TRBV28; abundance: NA
CDR3aa: CATSREGGPLEKLFF; CDR3nt: TGTGCCACCAGCAGGGAGGGGGGGCCCCTCGAAAAACTGTTTTTT; d_gene: NA; j_gene: TRBJ1-4; v_gene: TRBV15; abundance: NA
CDR3aa: CASGLSANEQFF; CDR3nt: TGTGCCAGCGGACTGTCCGCCAATGAGCAGTTCTTC; d_gene: NA; j_gene: TRBJ2-1; v_gene: TRBV7-9; abundance: NA
CDR3aa: CASSSVLAGEGRETQYF; CDR3nt: TGTGCCAGCAGTTCAGTCCTAGCGGGAGAAGGGAGAGAGACCCAGTACTTC; d_gene: TRBD2; j_gene: TRBJ2-5; v_gene: TRBV28; abundance: NA
CDR3aa: CASSSAHPQETQYF; CDR3nt: TGTGCCAGCAGCTCTGCTCACCCCCAAGAGACCCAGTACTTC; d_gene: NA; j_gene: TRBJ2-5; v_gene: TRBV11-2; abundance: NA
CDR3aa: CASHFKGGDLYF; CDR3nt: TGTGCCAGCCACTTCAAAGGCGGGGACCTCTACTTC; d_gene: NA; j_gene: TRBJ2-7; v_gene: TRBV2; abundance: NA
CDR3aa: CARSSVGGQGDSPLHF; CDR3nt: TGTGCCAGAAGCAGTGTGGGAGGGCAGGGAGATTCACCCCTCCACTTT; d_gene: NA; j_gene: TRBJ1-6; v_gene: TRBV2; abundance: once
CDR3aa: CASSSNSGSSYEQYF; CDR3nt: TGCGCCAGCAGCTCGAATAGCGGGAGCTCCTACGAGCAGTACTTC; d_gene: TRBD2; j_gene: TRBJ2-7; v_gene: TRBV5-1; abundance: NA
CDR3aa: CAISESGQAHTEAFF; CDR3nt: TGTGCCATCAGTGAGTCTGGCCAGGCCCACACTGAAGCTTTCTTT; d_gene: NA; j_gene: TRBJ1-1; v_gene: TRBV10-3; abundance: NA
CDR3aa: CASSQGEGFRQPQHF; CDR3nt: TGCGCCAGCAGCCAAGGTGAAGGGTTTCGTCAGCCCCAGCATTTT; d_gene: NA; j_gene: TRBJ1-5; v_gene: TRBV4-1; abundance: few
CDR3aa: CASSESSGNTIYF; CDR3nt: TGTGCCAGCTCAGAAAGCTCTGGAAACACCATATATTTT; d_gene: NA; j_gene: TRBJ1-3; v_gene: TRBV18; abundance: few
CDR3aa: CASRGEETQYF; CDR3nt: TGTGCCAGCAGGGGTGAAGAGACCCAGTACTTC; d_gene: NA; j_gene: TRBJ2-5; v_gene: TRBV2; abundance: NA
CDR3aa: CASSRGTGPGNTIYF; CDR3nt: TGTGCCAGCAGCCGAGGGACAGGCCCTGGAAACACCATATATTTT; d_gene: TRBD1; j_gene: TRBJ1-3; v_gene: TRBV7-8; abundance: NA
CDR3aa: CAWAGGGLGEQFF; CDR3nt: TGTGCCTGGGCGGGAGGGGGCCTAGGTGAGCAGTTCTTC; d_gene: TRBD2; j_gene: TRBJ2-1; v_gene: TRBV30; abundance: NA
CDR3aa: CASSVAPGQVYEQYF; CDR3nt: TGTGCCAGCAGCGTAGCACCGGGACAGGTCTACGAGCAGTACTTC; d_gene: TRBD1; j_gene: TRBJ2-7; v_gene: TRBV9; abundance: NA
CDR3aa: CASNPEAGYVNTQYF; CDR3nt: TGTGCCAGCAACCCGGAGGCGGGATACGTCAATACGCAGTATTTT; d_gene: NA; j_gene: TRBJ2-3; v_gene: TRBV28; abundance: once
CDR3aa: CAWTLQTGQGGYTF; CDR3nt: TGTGCCTGGACCCTACAAACGGGACAGGGTGGCTACACCTTC; d_gene: TRBD1; j_gene: TRBJ1-2; v_gene: TRBV30; abundance: NA
CDR3aa: CASSQAQMQETQYF; CDR3nt: TGTGCCAGCAGCCAAGCCCAGATGCAAGAGACCCAGTACTTC; d_gene: NA; j_gene: TRBJ2-5; v_gene: TRBV3-1/TRBV3-2; abundance: NA
CDR3aa: CAAAAGGRETGELFF; CDR3nt: TGTGCCGCCGCAGCGGGAGGGCGCGAAACCGGGGAGCTGTTTTTT; d_gene: TRBD2; j_gene: TRBJ2-2; v_gene: TRBV10-3; abundance: once
CDR3aa: CASSRAFGDGGGYTF; CDR3nt: TGTGCCAGCAGCCGGGCCTTTGGGGATGGAGGTGGCTACACCTTC; d_gene: NA; j_gene: TRBJ1-2; v_gene: TRBV7-2; abundance: few
CDR3aa: CASEGDWGTGELFF; CDR3nt: TGTGCCAGCGAAGGGGACTGGGGCACCGGGGAGCTGTTTTTT; d_gene: NA; j_gene: TRBJ2-2; v_gene: TRBV2; abundance: NA
CDR3aa: CASSSTGTVSSYEQYF; CDR3nt: TGTGCCAGCAGTAGCACCGGGACAGTGTCATCCTACGAGCAGTACTTC; d_gene: TRBD1; j_gene: TRBJ2-7; v_gene: TRBV28; abundance: NA